The 13 T cell receptor beta chains listed next were all sequenced from one sample in a study of cytomegalovirus exposure and HLA in healthy donors. The PCR contained 60 Vbeta and 13 Jbeta primers. The table came from immunoSEQ multiplex PCR; TCRdb's copy has only in-frame clones and leaves some out. The sample has around 200,000 clones, about four fifths seen once. Source material: PBMCs. Source of these receptors: a man in his fifties in good health and CMV-seronegative.

This chain connects TRBV18 to TRBJ1-2; 8 bases are shared with TRBD1. The CDR3 has 14 residues. Losses at the gene ends were 6 bases for V and 10 bases for J; bases not matched to a gene: 13. Germline CDR1 and CDR2: KGHSH and LQKENI. The CDR3 loop is CASSLTGEETHYTF. CDR3 sequence (DNA): TGTGCCAGCTCCCTGACAGGGGAGGAAACCCACTACACCTTC.

V and J are TRBV6-6 and TRBJ2-7; the D gene is possibly TRBD2 (5 bases). V was pared by 7 bases and J by 2 bases, with 21 bases between. CDR1 is MNHNY and CDR2 is SVGAGI in the germline V gene (reference sequence). The CDR3 is 16 amino acids. The CDR3 nucleotides are TGTGCCAGCAAGAGAGGGTCGGGGAGTCCCGCCTACGAGCAGTACTTC. Protein: CASKRGSGSPAYEQYF.

The rearrangement joins TRBV2 to TRBJ2-2, with D unresolved. Trimming pared 4 bases from V and 3 bases from J, leaving 9 bases between. Germline CDR1 reads SNHLY; CDR2 reads FYNNEI. This CDR3 is 14 amino acids long. The DNA of the CDR3 is TGTGCCAGCAGTGGGGCAGATCACACCGGGGAGCTGTTTTTT. Translating gives CASSGADHTGELFF.

The rearrangement links TRBV18 to TRBJ2-7; possible D gene TRBD1, 5 bases. Between the trimmed V and J ends, which lost 5 bases and 3 bases, there was a span of 11 bases. CDR3 length equals 13 residues. Germline V gene lookup returns CDR1 KGHSH and CDR2 LQKENI. The CDR3 loop reads CASSATENYEQYF. The CDR3 region has the DNA TGTGCCAGCTCAGCGACAGAGAACTACGAGCAGTACTTC.

The rearrangement links TRBV4-3 to TRBJ2-7; perhaps TRBD2 as D (6 bases). CDR3 length: 13 amino acids. V shed 5 bases and J shed 2 bases, with 10 bases lying between them. Per germline, CDR1 LGHNA and CDR2 YSLEER. The CDR3 loop reads CASSRTITYEQYF. The CDR3 DNA reads TGCGCCAGCAGCAGGACTATAACCTACGAGCAGTACTTC.

The J gene is TRBJ1-2, the V gene TRBV5-1, with D unresolved. The ends were cut back, 4 bases at V and 8 bases at J, with 15 bases in the middle. The germline CDR1 and CDR2 sequences are SGHRS and YFSETQ. This CDR3 has 13 amino acids. CDR3 DNA sequence: TGCGCCAGCAGCCAGGAGGTCAACGCGGGCTACACCTTC. It codes for CASSQEVNAGYTF.

The J gene is TRBJ2-3, the V gene TRBV5-1, with 9 bases that match TRBD2. The ends lost 2 bases at V and 0 bases at J; junction bases unmatched: 7. The CDR3 extends over 17 amino acids. CDR1 and CDR2 from the germline V gene are SGHRS and YFSETQ. The CDR3 nucleotides read TGCGCCAGCAGCTTCGGAGCGGGGGGCCCTAGCACAGATACGCAGTATTTT. The encoded protein is CASSFGAGGPSTDTQYF.

CDR3 nucleotide sequence: TGTGCCAGCAGATCCAGTCCCACCTACGAGCAGTACTTC. This gives the protein CASRSSPTYEQYF. The chain links TRBV28 to TRBJ2-7; no clear D gene. The CDR3 consists of 13 residues. Trimming cost V 6 bases and J 2 bases, with 11 bases left between them. The germline V gene encodes CDR1 MDHEN and CDR2 SYDVKM.

The chain combines TRBV5-1 with TRBJ2-5; weak D call: TRBD2 (6 bases). This CDR3 is 16 amino acids long. Trimming cost V 0 bases and J 4 bases, with 16 bases left between them. CDR1 and CDR2 (germline): SGHRS, YFSETQ. CDR3 protein: CASSLDRQGGGETQYF. The CDR3, as DNA: TGCGCCAGCAGCTTGGATCGGCAGGGAGGAGGAGAGACCCAGTACTTC.

This chain links TRBV7-2 with TRBJ2-1, with D possibly matching TRBD1 (5 bases). Germline lookup yields CDR1 SGHTA and CDR2 FQGNSA. The CDR3 covers 16 residues. Trimming pared 1 base from V and 2 bases from J, leaving 12 bases between. This CDR3 reads CASSLDPGRTYNEQFF. Written as DNA, the CDR3 is TGTGCCAGCAGCTTAGATCCAGGGCGTACCTACAATGAGCAGTTCTTC. Looking up the rest from reference TRBV7-2 and TRBJ2-1 gives the full variable domain: GAGVSQSPSNKVTEKGKDVELRCDPISGHTALYWYRQSLGQGLEFLIYFQGNSAPDKSGLPSDRFSAERTGGSVSTLTIQRTQQEDSAVYLCASSLDPGRTYNEQFFGPGTRLTVL.

V gene TRBV5-1 combines with J gene TRBJ2-3; TRBD1 is a possible D gene (5 bases). Germline CDR1 and CDR2: SGHRS and YFSETQ. The CDR3 loop spans 15 amino acids. The V end was cut by 4 bases, the J end by 6 bases, with 18 bases between. CDR3 residues: CASSMMGLESDTQYF. In DNA form, the CDR3 reads TGCGCCAGCAGCATGATGGGGCTAGAATCGGATACGCAGTATTTT. The variable domain in full, with the rest retrieved from reference TRBV5-1 and TRBJ2-3, is KAGVTQTPRYLIKTRGQQVTLSCSPISGHRSVSWYQQTPGQGLQFLFEYFSETQRNKGNFPGRFSGRQFSNSRSEMNVSTLELGDSALYLCASSMMGLESDTQYFGPGTRLTVL.

The V gene is TRBV4-1, the J gene TRBJ1-5, with D perhaps matching TRBD1 (6 bases). CDR1 is MGHRA and CDR2 is YSYEKL in the germline V gene. The CDR3 covers 16 residues. V was pared by 0 bases and J by 4 bases, with 13 bases between. The CDR3 loop is CASSQDVGQGNQPQHF. In DNA, the CDR3 is TGCGCCAGCAGCCAAGACGTCGGGCAGGGGAATCAGCCCCAGCATTTT.

The chain combines TRBV30 with TRBJ1-1, with TRBD1 as a possible D gene (6 bases). Germline CDR1 and CDR2: GTSNPN and SVGIG (reference sequence). The CDR3 has 14 residues. Trimming cost V 2 bases and J 0 bases, with 10 bases left between them. Here the CDR3 DNA reads TGTGCCTGGAGTCACCCAGGGGTGAACACTGAAGCTTTCTTT. Amino acids: CAWSHPGVNTEAFF.